This TCR beta chain was obtained from a study of CD8+ T cells in alopecia areata. Study context: The study gave treated patients oral tofacitinib at 5 to 10 mg twice daily. Tofacitinib treatment spanned 6 to 18 months, with 6 months off drug afterward.

Germline CDR1 SQVTM, CDR2 ANQGSEA. Trimming cost V 4 bases and J 4 bases, with 11 bases left between them. The CDR3 runs to 13 residues. Once RNA had been extracted, it was reverse transcribed into cDNA to act as the sequencing template. The data were produced by immunoSEQ multiplex PCR, yet TCRdb's version contains in-frame clones alone and is incomplete. The sample yields about 180,000 clones, about half seen once. Treatment given: oral pan-JAK inhibitor, 5-10 mg twice daily. Samples from alopecia areata patients were lesional scalp punch biopsies and peripheral blood. A remark on this clone: Its antigen is still unknown.

Study observations and caveats: Clonality in lesional scalp, especially alopecia totalis/universalis, exceeded that of normal scalp.

This receptor was obtained from a human donor with alopecia areata. This specimen was CD8+ T cells sorted from blood, taken at week 52, from a patient treated with tofacitinib. The J gene is TRBJ2-1, the V gene TRBV29-1, with D uncertain. CDR3 amino acids: CSVVTLDYNEQFF. For the CDR3, the DNA is TGCAGCGTTGTAACGCTGGATTACAATGAGCAGTTCTTC.